The source of this TCR beta chain is a study of blood T cell repertoires in COVID-19. Study information: Both acute and convalescent COVID-19 samples were obtained from the United States, Italy and Spain. PBMCs, B-cell-depleted T cells, or T cells were the source of the cDNA or gDNA that made up the material.

V was pared by 5 bases and J by 3 bases, with 10 bases between. CDR3 length equals 12 residues. CDR1 SQVTM and CDR2 ANQGSEA come from the germline V gene. In the source study's methods: Nucleated cell counts were estimated from reference gene primer amplification. Clones were sequenced by immunoSEQ multiplex PCR, and TCRdb holds only the in-frame ones, with some missing. V and J calls and clone size come straight from that table; D and trimming were deduced from the DNA. The sample lists some 110,000 clones; 71% were seen once. The chain couples TRBV29-1 to TRBJ1-1; the D gene is possibly TRBD1 (5 bases). This receptor was taken from a human donor with acute or convalescent COVID-19. The donor label of this sample is uncertain. Input material: peripheral blood. DNA for the CDR3: TGCAGCGTTTGGCAGGGTGACACTGAAGCTTTCTTT. Translating it yields CSVWQGDTEAFF.